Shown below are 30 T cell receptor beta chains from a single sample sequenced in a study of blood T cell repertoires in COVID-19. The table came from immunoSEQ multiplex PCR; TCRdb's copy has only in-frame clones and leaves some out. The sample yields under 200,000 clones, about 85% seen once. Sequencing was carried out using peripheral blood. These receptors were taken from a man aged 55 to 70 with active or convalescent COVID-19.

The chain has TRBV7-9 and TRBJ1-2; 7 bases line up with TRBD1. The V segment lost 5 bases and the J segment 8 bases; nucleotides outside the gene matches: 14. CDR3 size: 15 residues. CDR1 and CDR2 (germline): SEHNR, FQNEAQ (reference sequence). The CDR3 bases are TGTGCCAGCAGCCCTACGGAGACAGGGTACACCGGCTACACCTTC. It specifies CASSPTETGYTGYTF.

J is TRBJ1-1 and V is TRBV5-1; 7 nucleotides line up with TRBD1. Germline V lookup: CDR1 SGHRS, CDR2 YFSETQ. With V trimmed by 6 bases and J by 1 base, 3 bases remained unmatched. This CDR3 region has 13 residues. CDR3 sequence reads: CASIGQENTEAFF. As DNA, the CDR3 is TGCGCCAGCATCGGACAGGAGAACACTGAAGCTTTCTTT.

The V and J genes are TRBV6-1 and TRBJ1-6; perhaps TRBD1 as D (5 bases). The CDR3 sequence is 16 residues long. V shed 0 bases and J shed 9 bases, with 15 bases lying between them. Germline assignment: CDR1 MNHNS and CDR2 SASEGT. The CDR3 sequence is CASSEAPRVEVSPLHF. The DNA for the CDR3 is TGTGCCAGCAGTGAAGCCCCCAGGGTAGAGGTTTCACCCCTCCACTTT.

CDR3 region: CASSEQGEKLFF. The CDR3 coding sequence is TGCGCCAGCAGCGAACAGGGGGAAAAACTGTTTTTT. The chain combines TRBV5-1 with TRBJ1-4, with TRBD1 identical over 7 bases. CDR1 SGHRS and CDR2 YFSETQ come from the germline V gene. The CDR3 spans 12 residues. Trimming cost V 4 bases and J 8 bases; bases outside gene matches: 2.

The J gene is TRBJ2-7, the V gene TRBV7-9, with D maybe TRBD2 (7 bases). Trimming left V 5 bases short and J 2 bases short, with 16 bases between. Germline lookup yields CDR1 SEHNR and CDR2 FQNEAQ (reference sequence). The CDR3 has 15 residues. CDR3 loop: CASSPGDYPTYEQYF. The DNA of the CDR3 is TGTGCCAGCAGCCCAGGGGACTACCCGACCTACGAGCAGTACTTC.

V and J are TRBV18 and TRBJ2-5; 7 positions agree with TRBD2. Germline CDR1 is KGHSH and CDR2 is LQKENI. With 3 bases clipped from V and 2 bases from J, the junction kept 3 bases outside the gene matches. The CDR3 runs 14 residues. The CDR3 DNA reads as TGTGCCAGCTCACCCCTAGCGGAGCAAGAGACCCAGTACTTC. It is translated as CASSPLAEQETQYF.

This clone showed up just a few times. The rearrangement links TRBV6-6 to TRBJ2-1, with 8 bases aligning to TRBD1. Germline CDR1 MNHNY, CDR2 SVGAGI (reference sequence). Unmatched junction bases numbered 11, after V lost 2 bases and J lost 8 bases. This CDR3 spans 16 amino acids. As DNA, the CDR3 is TGTGCCAGCAGTTACGCCTCCGGACAGGGAATCCATGAGCAGTTCTTC. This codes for CASSYASGQGIHEQFF.

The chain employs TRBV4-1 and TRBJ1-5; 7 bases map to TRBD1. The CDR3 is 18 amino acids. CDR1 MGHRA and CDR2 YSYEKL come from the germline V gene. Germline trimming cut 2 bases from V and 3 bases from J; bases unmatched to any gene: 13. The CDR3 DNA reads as TGCGCCAGCAGCCAACCTTTTCAGGGACAGAACTCCAATCAGCCCCAGCATTTT. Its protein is CASSQPFQGQNSNQPQHF.

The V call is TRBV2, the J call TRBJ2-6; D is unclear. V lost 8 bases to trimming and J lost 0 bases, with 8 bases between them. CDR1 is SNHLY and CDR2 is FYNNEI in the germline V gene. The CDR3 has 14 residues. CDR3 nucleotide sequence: TGTGCCAGCGGATCGGGCTCTGGGGCCAACGTCCTGACTTTC. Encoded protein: CASGSGSGANVLTF.

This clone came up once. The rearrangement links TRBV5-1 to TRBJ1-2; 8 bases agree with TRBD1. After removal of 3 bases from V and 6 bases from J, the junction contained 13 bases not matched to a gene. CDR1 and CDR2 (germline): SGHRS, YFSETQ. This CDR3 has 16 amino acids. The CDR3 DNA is TGCGCCAGCAGCTCGCGGAGTTCAGGGGGCGCGGATGGCTACACCTTC. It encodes CASSSRSSGGADGYTF.

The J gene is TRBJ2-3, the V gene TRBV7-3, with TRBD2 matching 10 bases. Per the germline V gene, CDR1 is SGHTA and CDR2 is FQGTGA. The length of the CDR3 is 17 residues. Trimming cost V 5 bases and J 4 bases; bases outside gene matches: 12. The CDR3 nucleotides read TGTGCCAGCAGCCTCCGGGGGCTAGCGGGGGACCCAGATACGCAGTATTTT. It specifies CASSLRGLAGDPDTQYF.

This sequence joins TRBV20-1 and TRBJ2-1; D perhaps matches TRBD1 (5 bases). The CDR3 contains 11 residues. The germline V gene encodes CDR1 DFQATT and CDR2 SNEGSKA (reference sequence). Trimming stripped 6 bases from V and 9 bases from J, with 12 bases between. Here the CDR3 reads CSASRRGEQFF. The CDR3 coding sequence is TGCAGTGCGTCCCGTAGGGGTGAGCAGTTCTTC.

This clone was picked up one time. DNA of the CDR3: TGTGCCACCAGGAAAGGGGGCTATCACCGGGGTGAAAAACTGTTTTTT. Its translation is CATRKGGYHRGEKLFF. This chain connects TRBV24-1 to TRBJ1-4; 7 positions match TRBD1. The trim removed 7 bases at V and 7 bases at J, leaving 14 bases unmatched. Germline assignment: CDR1 KGHDR and CDR2 SFDVKD. This CDR3 has 16 residues.

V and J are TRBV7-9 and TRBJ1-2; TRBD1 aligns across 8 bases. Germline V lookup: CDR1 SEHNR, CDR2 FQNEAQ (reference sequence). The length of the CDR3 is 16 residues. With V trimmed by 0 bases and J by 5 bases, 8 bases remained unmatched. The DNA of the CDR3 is TGTGCCAGCAGCTTAGCTCCCCCGGACAGGGAATATGGCTACACCTTC. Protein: CASSLAPPDREYGYTF.

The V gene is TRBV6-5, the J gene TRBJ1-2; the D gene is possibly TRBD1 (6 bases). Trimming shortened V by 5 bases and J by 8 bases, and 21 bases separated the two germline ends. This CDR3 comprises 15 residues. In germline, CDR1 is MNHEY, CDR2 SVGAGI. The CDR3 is CASSISTGSLDGYTF. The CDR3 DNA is TGTGCCAGCAGTATTTCAACAGGGAGTCTAGACGGCTACACCTTC.

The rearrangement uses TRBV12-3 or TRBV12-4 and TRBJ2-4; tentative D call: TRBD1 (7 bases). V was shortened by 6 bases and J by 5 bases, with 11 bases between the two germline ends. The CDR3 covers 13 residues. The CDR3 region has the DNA TGTGCCAGCAGGCGGGACAGCCAAAACATTCAGTACTTC. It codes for CASRRDSQNIQYF.

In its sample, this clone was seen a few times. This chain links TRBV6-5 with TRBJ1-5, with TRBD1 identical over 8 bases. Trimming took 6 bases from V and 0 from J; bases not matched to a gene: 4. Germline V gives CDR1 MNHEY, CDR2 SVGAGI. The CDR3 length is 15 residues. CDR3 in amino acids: CASSPTGGSNQPQHF. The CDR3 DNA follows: TGTGCCAGCAGCCCAACAGGGGGTAGCAATCAGCCCCAGCATTTT.

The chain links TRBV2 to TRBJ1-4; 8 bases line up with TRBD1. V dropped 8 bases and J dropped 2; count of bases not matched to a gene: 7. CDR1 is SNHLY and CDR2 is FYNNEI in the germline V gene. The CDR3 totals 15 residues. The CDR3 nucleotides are TGTGCCAGCCGGACAGGGAGGACGACTAATGAAAAACTGTTTTTT. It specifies CASRTGRTTNEKLFF.

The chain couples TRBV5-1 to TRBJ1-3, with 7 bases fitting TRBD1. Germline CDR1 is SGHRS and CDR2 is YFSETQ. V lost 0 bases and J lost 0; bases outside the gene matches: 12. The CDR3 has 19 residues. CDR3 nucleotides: TGCGCCAGCAGCTTGGTGGAGGGGGCCCGACGTTCCTCTGGAAACACCATATATTTT. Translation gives CASSLVEGARRSSGNTIYF. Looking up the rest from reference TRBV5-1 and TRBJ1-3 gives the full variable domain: KAGVTQTPRYLIKTRGQQVTLSCSPISGHRSVSWYQQTPGQGLQFLFEYFSETQRNKGNFPGRFSGRQFSNSRSEMNVSTLELGDSALYLCASSLVEGARRSSGNTIYFGEGSWLTVV.

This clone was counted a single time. In DNA form, the CDR3 reads TGCGCCAGCAGCCTAGGGGACAGTAGTTTTGGAAACACCATATATTTT. Translated, it gives CASSLGDSSFGNTIYF. V is TRBV5-1 and J is TRBJ1-3; 7 bases fit TRBD1. The trim removed 4 bases at V and 3 bases at J, leaving 10 bases unmatched. Germline CDR1 reads SGHRS; CDR2 reads YFSETQ. The CDR3 extends over 16 amino acids.

CDR3 sequence reads: CASSRSGGISGANVLTF. The CDR3 DNA is TGTGCCAGCAGTCGGTCCGGGGGGATCTCTGGGGCCAACGTCCTGACTTTC. The J gene is TRBJ2-6, the V gene TRBV6-6, with 7 positions matching TRBD2. V shed 5 bases and J 0 bases; nucleotides not matched to a gene: 7. The CDR3 loop spans 17 amino acids. Germline V lookup: CDR1 MNHNY, CDR2 SVGAGI (reference sequence).

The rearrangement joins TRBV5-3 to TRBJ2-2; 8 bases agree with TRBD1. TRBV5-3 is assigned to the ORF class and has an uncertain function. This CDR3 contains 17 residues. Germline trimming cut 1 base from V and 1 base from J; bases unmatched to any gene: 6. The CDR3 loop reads CARSLLRGRLNTGELFF. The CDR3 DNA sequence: TGTGCCAGAAGCTTGCTCAGGGGGCGCCTGAACACCGGGGAGCTGTTTTTT.

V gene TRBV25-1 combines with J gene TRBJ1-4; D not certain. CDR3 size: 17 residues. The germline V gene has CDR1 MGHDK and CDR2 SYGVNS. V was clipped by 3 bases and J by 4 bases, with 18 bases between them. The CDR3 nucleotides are TGTGCCAGCAGTGATATGGACCGAGGACGGGGTAATGAAAAACTGTTTTTT. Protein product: CASSDMDRGRGNEKLFF. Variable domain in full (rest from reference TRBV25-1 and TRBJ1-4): EADIYQTPRYLVIGTGKKITLECSQTMGHDKMYWYQQDPGMELHLIHYSYGVNSTEKGDLSSESTVSRIRTEHFPLTLESARPSHTSQYLCASSDMDRGRGNEKLFFGSGTQLSVL.

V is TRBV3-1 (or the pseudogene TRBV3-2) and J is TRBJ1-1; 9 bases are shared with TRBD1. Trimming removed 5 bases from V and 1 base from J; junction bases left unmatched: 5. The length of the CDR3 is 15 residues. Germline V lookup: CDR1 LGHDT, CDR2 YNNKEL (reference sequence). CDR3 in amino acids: CASSEDRGWNTEAFF. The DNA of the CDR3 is TGTGCCAGCAGCGAGGACAGGGGATGGAACACTGAAGCTTTCTTT.

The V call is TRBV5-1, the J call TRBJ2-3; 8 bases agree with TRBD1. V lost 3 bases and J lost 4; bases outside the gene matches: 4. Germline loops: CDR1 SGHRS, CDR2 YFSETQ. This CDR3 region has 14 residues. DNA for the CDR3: TGCGCCAGCAGCTCCAGGACAGGGCCAGATACGCAGTATTTT. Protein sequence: CASSSRTGPDTQYF.

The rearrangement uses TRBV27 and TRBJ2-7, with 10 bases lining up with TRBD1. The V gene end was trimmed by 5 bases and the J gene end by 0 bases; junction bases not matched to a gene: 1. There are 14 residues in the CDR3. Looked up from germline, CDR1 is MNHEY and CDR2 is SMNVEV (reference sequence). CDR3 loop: CASSRTGGSYEQYF. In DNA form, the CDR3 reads TGTGCCAGCAGTAGGACAGGGGGCTCCTACGAGCAGTACTTC.

CDR3 sequence: CASSPDRGTYGYTF. CDR3 nucleotides: TGTGCCAGCTCACCGGACAGGGGTACCTATGGCTACACCTTC. The chain is built from TRBV18 and TRBJ1-2; 9 bases line up with TRBD1. The CDR3 loop spans 14 amino acids. Unmatched junction bases numbered 3, after V lost 3 bases and J lost 4 bases. Germline V CDR1 and CDR2: KGHSH, LQKENI.

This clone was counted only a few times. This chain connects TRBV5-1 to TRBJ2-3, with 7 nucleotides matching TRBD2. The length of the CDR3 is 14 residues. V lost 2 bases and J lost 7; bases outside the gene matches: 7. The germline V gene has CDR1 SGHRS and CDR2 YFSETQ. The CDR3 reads CASSLSTSENTQYF. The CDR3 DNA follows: TGCGCCAGCAGCTTAAGTACTAGCGAAAATACGCAGTATTTT.

In nucleotides, the CDR3 is TGTGCCAGCAGAATACAGGGCGACCAGCCCCAGCATTTT. Translation: CASRIQGDQPQHF. The chain carries TRBV6-5 and TRBJ1-5, with D possibly TRBD1 on 6 matching bases. CDR3 length equals 13 residues. The ends were cut back, 6 bases at V and 7 bases at J, with 13 bases in the middle. Germline V lookup: CDR1 MNHEY, CDR2 SVGAGI.

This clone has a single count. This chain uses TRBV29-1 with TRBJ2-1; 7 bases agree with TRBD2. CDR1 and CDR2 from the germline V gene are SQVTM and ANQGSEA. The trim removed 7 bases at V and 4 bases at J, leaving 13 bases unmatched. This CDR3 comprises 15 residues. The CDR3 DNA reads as TGCAGCGCACAACCCCTGCGCGGGGGATACAATGAGCAGTTCTTC. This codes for CSAQPLRGGYNEQFF.